This entry describes one TCR beta chain. This sample was taken from a study of cytomegalovirus exposure and HLA in healthy donors. Study summary: Among the approximately 400 genotyped donors, approximately 81% were placed in the Caucasian-associated ancestry cluster.

Likely unrecorded immune exposures existed in these nominally healthy donors. PCR involved 60 Vbeta and 13 Jbeta primers. Repertoires were generated with immunoSEQ multiplex PCR, while TCRdb's copy carries only in-frame clones and drops some. This sample has more than 100,000 clones; about two thirds occur once, and the top ten carry 2% to 3%. This TCR derives from a woman in her thirties or forties in good health and CMV-seronegative. The sample was PBMCs.

The DNA of the CDR3 is TGTGCCAGCAGCGTCGAGGCGGGTATTTCTGGAAACACCATATATTTT. Protein product: CASSVEAGISGNTIYF. The chain couples TRBV9 to TRBJ1-3, with D unclear. Germline V gives CDR1 SGDLS, CDR2 YYNGEE. V was trimmed by 2 bases and J by 1 base, leaving 13 bases between them. The CDR3 covers 16 residues.